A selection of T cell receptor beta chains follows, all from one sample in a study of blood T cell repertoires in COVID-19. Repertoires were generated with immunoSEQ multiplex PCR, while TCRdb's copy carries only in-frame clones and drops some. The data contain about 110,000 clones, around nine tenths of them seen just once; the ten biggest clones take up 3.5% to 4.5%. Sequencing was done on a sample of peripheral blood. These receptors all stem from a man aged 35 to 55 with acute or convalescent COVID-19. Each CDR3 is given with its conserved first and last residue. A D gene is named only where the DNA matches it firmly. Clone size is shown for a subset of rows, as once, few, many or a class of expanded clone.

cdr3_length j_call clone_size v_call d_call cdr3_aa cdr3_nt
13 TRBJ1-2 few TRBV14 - CASSESKNYGYTF TGTGCCAGCAGCGAGTCGAAGAACTATGGCTACACCTTC
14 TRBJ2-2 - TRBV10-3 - CAISEYPTLGELFF TGTGCCATCAGTGAGTACCCTACTTTGGGGGAGCTGTTTTTT
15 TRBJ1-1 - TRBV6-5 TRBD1 CASSSPGQANTEAFF TGTGCCAGCAGTTCCCCCGGACAGGCGAACACTGAAGCTTTCTTT
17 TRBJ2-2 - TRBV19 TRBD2 CASSVTSGNRGTGELFF TGTGCCAGTAGTGTGACTAGCGGGAATAGGGGAACCGGGGAGCTGTTTTTT
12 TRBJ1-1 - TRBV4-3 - CASSQGLGTAFF TGCGCCAGCAGCCAGGGACTCGGGACAGCTTTCTTT
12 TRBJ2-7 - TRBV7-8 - CASSLARREQYF TGTGCCAGCAGCTTGGCCCGGAGGGAGCAGTACTTC
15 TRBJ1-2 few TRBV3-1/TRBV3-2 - CASSLTTRDFHGYTF TGTGCCAGCAGCCTTACGACCCGCGACTTTCATGGCTACACCTTC
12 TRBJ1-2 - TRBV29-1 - CSVTQVGYGYTF TGCAGCGTTACACAGGTGGGCTATGGCTACACCTTC
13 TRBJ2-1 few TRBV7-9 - CASSPNQAGEQFF TGTGCCAGCAGCCCGAACCAGGCGGGGGAGCAGTTCTTC
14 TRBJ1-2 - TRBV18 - CASSPAVTNYGYTF TGTGCCAGCTCACCGGCAGTTACTAACTATGGCTACACCTTC
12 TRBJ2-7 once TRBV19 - CASSSPPGEQYF TGTGCCAGTAGTTCGCCCCCGGGGGAGCAGTACTTC
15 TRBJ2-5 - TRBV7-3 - CASSYGTSGQETQYF TGTGCCAGCAGCTACGGTACCTCGGGCCAAGAGACCCAGTACTTC
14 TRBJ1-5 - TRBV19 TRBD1 CASSPTGGNQPQHF TGTGCCAGTAGTCCCACAGGGGGCAATCAGCCCCAGCATTTT
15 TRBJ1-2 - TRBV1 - CTSSQGRVVNYGYTF TGCACCAGCAGCCAAGGGCGGGTAGTCAACTATGGCTACACCTTC
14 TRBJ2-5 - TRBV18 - CASSADSGKETQYF TGTGCCAGCTCAGCGGACTCAGGAAAAGAGACCCAGTACTTC
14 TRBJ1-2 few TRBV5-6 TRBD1 CASRLGRQGEGYTF TGTGCCAGCAGGTTGGGAAGGCAGGGGGAAGGCTACACCTTC
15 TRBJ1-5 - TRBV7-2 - CASSLVQGSNQPQHF TGTGCCAGCAGCTTAGTCCAGGGTAGCAATCAGCCCCAGCATTTT
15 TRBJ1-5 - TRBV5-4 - CASSFGGYSNQPQHF TGTGCCAGCAGCTTTGGCGGATATAGCAATCAGCCCCAGCATTTT
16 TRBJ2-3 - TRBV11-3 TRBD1 CASSLATGGGADTQYF TGTGCCAGCAGCTTAGCGACAGGGGGAGGTGCAGATACGCAGTATTTT
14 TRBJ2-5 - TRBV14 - CASSHYSAQETQYF TGTGCCAGCAGCCACTACAGTGCCCAAGAGACCCAGTACTTC
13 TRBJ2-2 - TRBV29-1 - CSVERENTGELFF TGCAGCGTTGAACGGGAGAACACCGGGGAGCTGTTTTTT
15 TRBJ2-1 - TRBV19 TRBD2 CASARLAANYNEQFF TGTGCCAGTGCGCGGCTAGCGGCCAACTACAATGAGCAGTTCTTC
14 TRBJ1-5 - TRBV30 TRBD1 CAWGQGAETQPQHF TGTGCCTGGGGACAGGGGGCAGAAACTCAGCCCCAGCATTTT
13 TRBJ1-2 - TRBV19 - CASSPGVNYGYTF TGTGCCAGTAGTCCCGGGGTCAACTATGGCTACACCTTC